This T cell receptor (beta chain) is from a study of regulatory T cells in long-lasting Graves disease. Building the TCR beta libraries relied on iRepertoire HTBI primers, and CDR3 regions underwent Arm-PCR. TCRdb used MiXCR to reprocess the multiplex PCR reads, holding one entry per CDR3 protein. In the table there are 360,000 or so distinct CDR3 sequences, 15% to 20% of which are singletons. The germline gives CDR1 SNHLY, CDR2 FYNNEI. The CDR3 spans 14 residues. V was shortened by 0 bases and J by 6 bases, with 11 bases between the two germline ends. This clonotype appeared many times. Time point indicated: newly diagnosed GD, antithyroid drugs for less than 3 months. PBMC RNA served as the TCR library source. These data were also filed under a second study, of T cells in Graves' hyperthyroidism and ophthalmopathy.

Sequenced here: peripheral blood mononuclear cells (PBMCs), sampled at new diagnosis, from a patient treated with antithyroid drugs. The rearrangement links TRBV2 to TRBJ1-2; no firm D call. The source is a woman younger than 30 with Graves disease. CDR3 region: CASSEARGRHGYTF. DNA of the CDR3: TGTGCCAGCAGTGAAGCGCGAGGGAGGCATGGCTACACCTTC. The variable domain in full, with the rest retrieved from reference TRBV2 and TRBJ1-2, is EPEVTQTPSHQVTQMGQEVILRCVPISNHLYFYWYRQILGQKVEFLVSFYNNEISEKSEIFDDQFSVERPDGSNFTLKIRSTKLEDSAMYFCASSEARGRHGYTFGSGTRLTVV.